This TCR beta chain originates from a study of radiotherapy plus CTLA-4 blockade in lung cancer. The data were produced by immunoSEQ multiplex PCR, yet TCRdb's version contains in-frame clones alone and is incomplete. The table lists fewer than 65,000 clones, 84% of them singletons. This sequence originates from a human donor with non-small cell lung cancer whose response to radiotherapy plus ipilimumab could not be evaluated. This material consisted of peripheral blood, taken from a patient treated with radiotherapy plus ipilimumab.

In DNA form, the CDR3 reads TGTGCCAGCAGCATTACAGGGACCTATGGCTACACCTTC. It specifies CASSITGTYGYTF. V is TRBV6-5 and J is TRBJ1-2, with D perhaps matching TRBD1 (6 bases). The CDR3 loop spans 13 amino acids. Germline V gives CDR1 MNHEY, CDR2 SVGAGI. V lost 6 bases and J 4 bases, leaving 12 bases between the germline ends.